This TCR beta chain was sequenced during a study of T cells in localized non-small cell lung cancer. General study results and limits: Longer overall survival was associated with a higher density of T cells in the blood. The study detected a median approximately 55 of the top 100 tumor clones in adjacent lung. It was uninvolved adjacent lung that showed the highest T cell clonality, exceeding tumor.

Remarks on this clone: Its specificity is unknown.

The data were produced by immunoSEQ multiplex PCR, yet TCRdb's version contains in-frame clones alone and is incomplete. The table lists roughly 20,000 clones, 85% to 90% of them singletons. This sample comprised peripheral blood, obtained before any cancer treatment. The receptor comes from a male donor older than 55 with stage I lung adenocarcinoma.

CDR3 region: CASSLRSPSPNEQFF. DNA of the CDR3: TGTGCCAGCAGCTTGCGGAGCCCTTCCCCCAATGAGCAGTTCTTC. The rearrangement uses TRBV27 and TRBJ2-1; D uncertain. The CDR3 is made up of 15 amino acids. Germline loops: CDR1 MNHEY, CDR2 SMNVEV (reference sequence). V shed 6 bases and J shed 6 bases, with 18 bases lying between them.